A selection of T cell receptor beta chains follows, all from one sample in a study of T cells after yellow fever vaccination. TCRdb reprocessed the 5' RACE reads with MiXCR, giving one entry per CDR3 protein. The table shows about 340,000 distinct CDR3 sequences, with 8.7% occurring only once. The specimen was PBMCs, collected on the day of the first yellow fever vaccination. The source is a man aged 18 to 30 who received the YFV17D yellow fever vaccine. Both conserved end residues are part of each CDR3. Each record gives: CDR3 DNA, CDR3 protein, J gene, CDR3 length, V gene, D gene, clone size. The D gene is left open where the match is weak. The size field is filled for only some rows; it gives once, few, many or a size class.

CDR3nt: TGTGCCAGCAGCTTTGAGGGACAGGGTCTCTCTGGAAACACCATATATTTT; CDR3aa: CASSFEGQGLSGNTIYF; j_gene: TRBJ1-3; len: 17; v_gene: TRBV7-6; d_gene: TRBD1; abundance: few
CDR3nt: TGTGCCAGCAGGAGTTTGGGAGATACGCAGTATTTT; CDR3aa: CASRSLGDTQYF; j_gene: TRBJ2-3; len: 12; v_gene: TRBV3-1; d_gene: .; abundance: .
CDR3nt: TGTGCCAGCAGCACCCAGACAGGGGGGATCCCAACTAACTATGGCTACACCTTC; CDR3aa: CASSTQTGGIPTNYGYTF; j_gene: TRBJ1-2; len: 18; v_gene: TRBV9; d_gene: TRBD1; abundance: .
CDR3nt: TGTGCCAGCAGCTTAGAGGGCAGGGTCAGGTTTCGTGGCTACACCTTC; CDR3aa: CASSLEGRVRFRGYTF; j_gene: TRBJ1-2; len: 16; v_gene: TRBV7-2; d_gene: .; abundance: few
CDR3nt: TGTGCCAGCAGTTACTCTAAGCATACCTACAATGAGCAGTTCTTC; CDR3aa: CASSYSKHTYNEQFF; j_gene: TRBJ2-1; len: 15; v_gene: TRBV6-2/TRBV6-3; d_gene: .; abundance: many
CDR3nt: TGTGCCAGCAGCGTACAGGGGGCCACAGATACGCAGTATTTT; CDR3aa: CASSVQGATDTQYF; j_gene: TRBJ2-3; len: 14; v_gene: TRBV5-4; d_gene: TRBD1; abundance: many
CDR3nt: TGCGCCAGCAGCACCGGGACTACCAAAAACATTCAGTACTTC; CDR3aa: CASSTGTTKNIQYF; j_gene: TRBJ2-4; len: 14; v_gene: TRBV4-1; d_gene: TRBD2; abundance: many
CDR3nt: TGTGCCAGCAGCTTCCCCGGTGGTGGATCTCCTAATTCACCCCTCCACTTT; CDR3aa: CASSFPGGGSPNSPLHF; j_gene: TRBJ1-6; len: 17; v_gene: TRBV7-9; d_gene: .; abundance: .
CDR3nt: TGCAGTGCTAGATTTCTCGAGGGCTACACCTTC; CDR3aa: CSARFLEGYTF; j_gene: TRBJ1-2; len: 11; v_gene: TRBV20-1; d_gene: .; abundance: .
CDR3nt: TGTGCCAGCAGCCAGACGAAGGGAAGTACCTACAATGAGCAGTTCTTC; CDR3aa: CASSQTKGSTYNEQFF; j_gene: TRBJ2-1; len: 16; v_gene: TRBV5-4; d_gene: .; abundance: many
CDR3nt: TGCAGCGTGACCGGGACAGGGGGCCTGGGCTCCTACAATGAGCTGTTCTTC; CDR3aa: CSVTGTGGLGSYNELFF; j_gene: TRBJ2-1; len: 17; v_gene: TRBV29-1; d_gene: TRBD1; abundance: .
CDR3nt: TGTGCCAGCAGCAGACAGGGTTTTGGCGATTCACCCCTCCACTTT; CDR3aa: CASSRQGFGDSPLHF; j_gene: TRBJ1-6; len: 15; v_gene: TRBV9; d_gene: TRBD1; abundance: .
CDR3nt: TGTGCCAGCAGCGACAGGGGGCGAGGGGAGCAGTACTTC; CDR3aa: CASSDRGRGEQYF; j_gene: TRBJ2-7; len: 13; v_gene: TRBV6-1; d_gene: TRBD1; abundance: few
CDR3nt: TGCGCCAGCAGCCAAGTAACCTCGAACACCGGGGAGCTGTTTTTT; CDR3aa: CASSQVTSNTGELFF; j_gene: TRBJ2-2; len: 15; v_gene: TRBV4-1; d_gene: .; abundance: many
CDR3nt: TGTGCCACCAGTGATCTACCCGGGACTAGTTCGAGGGGCACAGATACGCAGTATTTT; CDR3aa: CATSDLPGTSSRGTDTQYF; j_gene: TRBJ2-3; len: 19; v_gene: TRBV24-1; d_gene: TRBD2; abundance: .
CDR3nt: TGTGCCAGCCTCCGGAAGCCTGAGACCCAGTACTTC; CDR3aa: CASLRKPETQYF; j_gene: TRBJ2-5; len: 12; v_gene: TRBV3-1; d_gene: .; abundance: .
CDR3nt: TGCGCCAGCAGCTTGGAGCTAGCTAGGGATACGCAGTATTTT; CDR3aa: CASSLELARDTQYF; j_gene: TRBJ2-3; len: 14; v_gene: TRBV5-1; d_gene: .; abundance: .
CDR3nt: TGCGCCAGCAGCCTGAGGGCGGGTTGGGGCACTGAAGCTTTCTTT; CDR3aa: CASSLRAGWGTEAFF; j_gene: TRBJ1-1; len: 15; v_gene: TRBV4-3; d_gene: .; abundance: .
CDR3nt: TGTGCCATCAGTGAGCCACCAACCTACGAGCAGTACTTC; CDR3aa: CAISEPPTYEQYF; j_gene: TRBJ2-7; len: 13; v_gene: TRBV10-3; d_gene: .; abundance: .
CDR3nt: TGCGCCAGCAGCTTGGTTGGATTGGGGTCCGCAGATACGCAGTATTTT; CDR3aa: CASSLVGLGSADTQYF; j_gene: TRBJ2-3; len: 16; v_gene: TRBV5-1; d_gene: .; abundance: many
CDR3nt: TGTGCCAGCAGCTTACTCGCAGGGGGCGAGCAGTACTTC; CDR3aa: CASSLLAGGEQYF; j_gene: TRBJ2-7; len: 13; v_gene: TRBV7-2; d_gene: TRBD1; abundance: many
CDR3nt: TGTGCCATCAGTGAGTCGCCTAGCGGGGGAGCGAACACCGGGGAGCTGTTTTTT; CDR3aa: CAISESPSGGANTGELFF; j_gene: TRBJ2-2; len: 18; v_gene: TRBV10-3; d_gene: TRBD2; abundance: many
CDR3nt: TGTGCCACGCGACCGGTTGGCGGTCCAACCCAGTACTTC; CDR3aa: CATRPVGGPTQYF; j_gene: TRBJ2-5; len: 13; v_gene: TRBV15; d_gene: .; abundance: few
CDR3nt: TGTGCCAGCAGCCCATCTAGCGGTGGGCCCCTGACGCAGTACTTC; CDR3aa: CASSPSSGGPLTQYF; j_gene: TRBJ2-7; len: 15; v_gene: TRBV7-3; d_gene: TRBD2; abundance: .
CDR3nt: TGTGCCATCAAGGGCGATCAAACAGAGTTTGAAAAACTGTTTTTT; CDR3aa: CAIKGDQTEFEKLFF; j_gene: TRBJ1-4; len: 15; v_gene: TRBV10-3; d_gene: .; abundance: .
CDR3nt: TGCGCCAGCGGCCGGGACTCCTACAATGAGCAGTTCTTC; CDR3aa: CASGRDSYNEQFF; j_gene: TRBJ2-1; len: 13; v_gene: TRBV10-2; d_gene: .; abundance: few
CDR3nt: TGTGCCAGCAGTTTGCTAGCCAAAAACATTCAGTACTTC; CDR3aa: CASSLLAKNIQYF; j_gene: TRBJ2-4; len: 13; v_gene: TRBV12-3/TRBV12-4; d_gene: .; abundance: many
CDR3nt: TGTGCCAGCAGCCATCTGGGGGCAGGACACTACAATGAGCAGTTCTTC; CDR3aa: CASSHLGAGHYNEQFF; j_gene: TRBJ2-1; len: 16; v_gene: TRBV4-2; d_gene: .; abundance: .
CDR3nt: TGTGCCAGCAACTCCGGGACTAGCGGCTACAATGAGCAGTTCTTC; CDR3aa: CASNSGTSGYNEQFF; j_gene: TRBJ2-1; len: 15; v_gene: TRBV6-1; d_gene: TRBD2; abundance: few
CDR3nt: TGTGCCAGCAGTGAGGGCTTCGGACAGGGGGCAGAGACCCAGTACTTC; CDR3aa: CASSEGFGQGAETQYF; j_gene: TRBJ2-5; len: 16; v_gene: TRBV6-1; d_gene: TRBD1; abundance: few
CDR3nt: TGTGCCAGCAGCTTGGTGGGCAGGGGCACTGAAGCTTTCTTT; CDR3aa: CASSLVGRGTEAFF; j_gene: TRBJ1-1; len: 14; v_gene: TRBV5-6; d_gene: .; abundance: few
CDR3nt: TGTGCCAGCAGCTTAGGGGAGGTTCGGGCCCTCCACTTT; CDR3aa: CASSLGEVRALHF; j_gene: TRBJ1-6; len: 13; v_gene: TRBV7-8; d_gene: .; abundance: .
CDR3nt: TGTGCCAGCAGCCGGGGACGGAGCGCAGATACGCAGTATTTT; CDR3aa: CASSRGRSADTQYF; j_gene: TRBJ2-3; len: 14; v_gene: TRBV7-2; d_gene: .; abundance: few